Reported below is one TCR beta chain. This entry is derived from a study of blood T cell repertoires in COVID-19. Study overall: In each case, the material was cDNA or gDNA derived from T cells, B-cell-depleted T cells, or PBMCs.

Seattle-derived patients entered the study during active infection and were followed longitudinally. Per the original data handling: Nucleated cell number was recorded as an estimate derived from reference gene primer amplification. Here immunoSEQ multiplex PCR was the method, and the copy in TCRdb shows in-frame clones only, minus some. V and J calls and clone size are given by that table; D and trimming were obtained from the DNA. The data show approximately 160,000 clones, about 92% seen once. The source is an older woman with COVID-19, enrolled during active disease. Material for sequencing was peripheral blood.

The CDR3 DNA follows: TGTGCCAGCAGTCCACCGGGACAGGAGGAAAAACTGTTTTTT. This codes for CASSPPGQEEKLFF. The chain employs TRBV6-5 and TRBJ1-4, with 8 bases fitting TRBD1. Looked up from germline, CDR1 is MNHEY and CDR2 is SVGAGI. This CDR3 has 14 amino acids. The trim removed 5 bases at V and 8 bases at J, leaving 7 bases unmatched.